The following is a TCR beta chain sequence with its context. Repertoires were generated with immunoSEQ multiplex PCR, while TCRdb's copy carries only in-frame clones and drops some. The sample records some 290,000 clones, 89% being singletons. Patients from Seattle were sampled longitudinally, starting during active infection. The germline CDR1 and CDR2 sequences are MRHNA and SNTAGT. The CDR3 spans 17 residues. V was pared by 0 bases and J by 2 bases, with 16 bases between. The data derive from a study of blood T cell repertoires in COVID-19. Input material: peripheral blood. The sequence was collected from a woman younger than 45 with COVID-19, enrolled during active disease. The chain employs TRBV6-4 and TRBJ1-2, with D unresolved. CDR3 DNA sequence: TGTGCCAGCAGTGACTCTGACCCTCGGGAGCTAAACTATGGCTACACCTTC. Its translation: CASSDSDPRELNYGYTF.